The clone carrying this TCR beta chain was detected many times. Its antigen is still unknown. What was amplified from RNA transcripts were TCR beta CDR3 regions. Researchers ran a first-round RT-PCR on the TCR CDR3 using the HTBI primer set. TCRdb re-called the multiplex PCR reads through MiXCR, storing one row per CDR3 protein. The table has some 340,000 distinct CDR3 sequences, roughly 13% seen once. Ophthalmopathy patients had Clinical Activity Score at least 3, NOSPECS grade at least 4, duration under 3 months. This CDR3 has 14 residues. V lost 6 bases, J lost 3 bases, and 6 bases stayed unmatched. Looked up from germline, CDR1 is SGHTA and CDR2 is FQGNSA. This entry belongs to a study of T cells in Graves' hyperthyroidism and ophthalmopathy. Whole-study context: Blood from the periphery was taken at initial diagnosis, before any treatment. Notes on the study in general: Clonotypes that were expanded in thyroid above 0.001 mostly appeared in blood too.

This clonotype was sampled from a woman between 40 and 50 years old with Graves' ophthalmopathy. The chain joins TRBV7-2 to TRBJ2-7, with 9 positions matching TRBD2. Input material: blood. CDR3 loop: CASSIAGVGYEQYF. CDR3 DNA sequence: TGTGCCAGCAGTATAGCGGGGGTGGGCTACGAGCAGTACTTC.